The clone carrying this T cell receptor beta chain was seen more than once but under ten times. The antigen is not known. These data are taken from a study of beta chain features in type 1 diabetes. Findings of the study overall: Researchers cautioned that cDNA sequencing could over-represent cells with high TCR expression. TCRB CDR3s from Type 1 diabetes patients were moderately but significantly shorter in all four CD4+ subsets.

Unmatched junction bases numbered 15, after V lost 2 bases and J lost 10 bases. This CDR3 spans 17 amino acids. The germline V gene encodes CDR1 MGHRA and CDR2 YSYEKL. Since all of the isolated RNA was reverse transcribed, expressed TCRB transcripts were what got sequenced. Sequenced by immunoSEQ multiplex PCR; TCRdb stores in-frame clones only, minus some. The repertoire holds more than 300,000 clones, with around 12% as singletons. Each of the CD4+ naive, central memory, regulatory and stem cell-like memory populations was sorted via CD45RO/CCR7/CD25/CD127/CD95/CD27. Material: naive CD4+ T cells from blood. The chain couples TRBV4-1 to TRBJ2-1, with 9 positions matching TRBD1. This sequence originates from a woman aged 18-29 years with type 1 diabetes. CDR3 DNA sequence: TGCGCCAGCAGCCAACCTCGAGCGGGACAGGGTAAAAGGGAGCAGTTCTTC. Translation gives CASSQPRAGQGKREQFF.